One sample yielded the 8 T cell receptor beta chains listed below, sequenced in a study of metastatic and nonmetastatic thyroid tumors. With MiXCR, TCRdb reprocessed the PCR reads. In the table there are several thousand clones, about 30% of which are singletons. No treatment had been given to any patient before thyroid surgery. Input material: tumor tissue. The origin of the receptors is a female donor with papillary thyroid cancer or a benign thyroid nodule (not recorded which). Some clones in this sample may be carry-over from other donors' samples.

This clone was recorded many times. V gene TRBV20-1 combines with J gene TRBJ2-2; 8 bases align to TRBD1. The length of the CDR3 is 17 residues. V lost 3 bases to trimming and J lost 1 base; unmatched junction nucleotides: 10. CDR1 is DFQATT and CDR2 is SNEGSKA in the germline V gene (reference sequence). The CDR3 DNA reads TGCAGTGCTAGGGAGACTCCCGGGACAGGGAACACCGGGGAGCTGTTTTTT. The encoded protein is CSARETPGTGNTGELFF.

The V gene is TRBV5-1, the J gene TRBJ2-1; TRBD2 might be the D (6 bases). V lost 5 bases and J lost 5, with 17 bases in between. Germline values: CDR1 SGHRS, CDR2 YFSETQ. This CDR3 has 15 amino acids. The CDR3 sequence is CASRWTTQRDNEQFF. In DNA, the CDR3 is TGCGCCAGCAGATGGACTACCCAAAGGGACAATGAGCAGTTCTTC. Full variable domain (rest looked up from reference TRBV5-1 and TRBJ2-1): KAGVTQTPRYLIKTRGQQVTLSCSPISGHRSVSWYQQTPGQGLQFLFEYFSETQRNKGNFPGRFSGRQFSNSRSEMNVSTLELGDSALYLCASRWTTQRDNEQFFGPGTRLTVL.

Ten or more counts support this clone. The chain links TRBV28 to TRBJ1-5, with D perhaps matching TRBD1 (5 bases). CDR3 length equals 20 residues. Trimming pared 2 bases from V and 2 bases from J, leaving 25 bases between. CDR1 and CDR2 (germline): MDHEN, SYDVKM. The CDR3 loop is CASSLRLPTGTWNRNQPQHF. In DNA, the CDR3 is TGTGCCAGCAGTTTACGCCTACCAACCGGGACCTGGAATCGCAATCAGCCCCAGCATTTT. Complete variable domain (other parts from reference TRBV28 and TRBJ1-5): DVKVTQSSRYLVKRTGEKVFLECVQDMDHENMFWYRQDPGLGLRLIYFSYDVKMKEKGDIPEGYSVSREKKERFSLILESASTNQTSMYLCASSLRLPTGTWNRNQPQHFGDGTRLSIL.

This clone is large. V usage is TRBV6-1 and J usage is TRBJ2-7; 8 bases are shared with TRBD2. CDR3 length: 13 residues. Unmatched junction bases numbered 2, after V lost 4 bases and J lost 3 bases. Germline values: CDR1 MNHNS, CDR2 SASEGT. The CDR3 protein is CASSAGGGYEQYF. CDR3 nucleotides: TGTGCCAGCAGTGCGGGAGGGGGCTACGAGCAGTACTTC.

CDR3 loop: CASSLGERCTQYF. CDR3 bases: TGCGCCAGCAGCTTGGGGGAGAGATGTACCCAGTACTTC. The chain employs TRBV5-1 and TRBJ2-5; D is perhaps TRBD2 (5 bases). Trimming took 0 bases from V and 8 from J, leaving 11 bases between them. CDR1 and CDR2 (germline): SGHRS, YFSETQ. The CDR3 length is 13 residues.

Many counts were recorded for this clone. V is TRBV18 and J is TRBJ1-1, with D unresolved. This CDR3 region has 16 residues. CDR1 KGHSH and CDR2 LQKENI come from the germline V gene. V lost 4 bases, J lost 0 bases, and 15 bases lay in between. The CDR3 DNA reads TGTGCCAGCTCACTCCGGTCACCGCATTTGAACACTGAAGCTTTCTTT. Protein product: CASSLRSPHLNTEAFF.

The CDR3 DNA reads as TGTGCCTGGGGACAGGGGGCGAATGGCTACACCTTC. Encoded protein: CAWGQGANGYTF. The chain joins TRBV30 to TRBJ1-2, with 11 positions matching TRBD1. V was clipped by 5 bases and J by 6 bases; unmatched bases: 2. The length of the CDR3 is 12 residues. Germline CDR1 reads GTSNPN; CDR2 reads SVGIG (reference sequence).

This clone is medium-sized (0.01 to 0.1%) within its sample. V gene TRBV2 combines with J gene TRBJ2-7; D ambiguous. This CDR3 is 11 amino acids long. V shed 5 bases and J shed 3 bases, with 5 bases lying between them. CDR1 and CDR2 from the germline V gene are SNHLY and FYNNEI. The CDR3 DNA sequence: TGTGCCAGCAGTCAGTACTACGAGCAGTACTTC. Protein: CASSQYYEQYF.